The clone carrying this T cell receptor beta chain showed up just once. The sample belongs to a study of blood T cell repertoires in COVID-19. Looking at the study overall: The samples span acute and convalescent COVID-19 from the United States, Italy and Spain. The cDNA or gDNA used as material had been derived from T cells, B-cell-depleted T cells, or PBMCs.

The CDR3 runs to 16 residues. Germline V gives CDR1 SGDLS, CDR2 YYNGEE. V lost 0 bases to trimming and J lost 2 bases; unmatched junction nucleotides: 1. Study processing details: How many nucleated cells were present was estimated from reference gene primer amplification. Libraries were prepared by immunoSEQ multiplex PCR; TCRdb keeps only in-frame clonotypes and omits some of them. The V and J calls and clone size were taken over from that table, and D and trimming were inferred from the DNA. This table holds over 65,000 clones, around four fifths found once. The receptor was derived from a man between 60 and 75 years old with COVID-19, enrolled during active disease. V gene TRBV9 combines with J gene TRBJ2-2, with TRBD1 matching over 10 bases. The source material was peripheral blood. CDR3 region: CASSVGTGGNTGELFF. In DNA, the CDR3 is TGTGCCAGCAGCGTAGGGACAGGGGGTAACACCGGGGAGCTGTTTTTT.